This TCR beta chain was captured in a study of cytomegalovirus exposure and HLA in healthy donors. 13 Jbeta primers and 60 Vbeta primers were used for the PCR. This table comes from immunoSEQ multiplex PCR, and its TCRdb copy is limited to in-frame clones, with some not included. The sample has more than 130,000 clones, 80% seen once. As to this clone: Its antigen remains unknown.

Deletions cut 3 bases from V and 5 bases from J, with 4 bases between. The CDR3 sequence is 12 residues long. Germline CDR1 reads MDHEN; CDR2 reads SYDVKM. Study results and caveats: Reported findings show TCR beta sequences accurately forecast HLA-A and HLA-B alleles in most subjects.

This TCR derives from a man aged 25-40 years in good health and CMV-seronegative. The genes are TRBV28 and TRBJ2-2; D uncertain. The sequencing sample was made of PBMCs. DNA for the CDR3: TGTGCCAGCAGTTTCCGGACCGGGGAGCTGTTTTTT. It encodes CASSFRTGELFF.